Following are 31 T cell receptor beta chains from one sample sequenced in a study of blood T cell repertoires in COVID-19 (dated by TCRdb to the early 2020s). Libraries were constructed by the immunoSEQ multiplex PCR assay. The table comes from immuneACCESS by way of TCRdb, which keeps in-frame sequences with V and J called. Part of the clones is missing from these tables; in studies checked, under half for an unresolved V gene and the rest for unknown reasons. In this sample the table shows 150,000 to 200,000 clones, 65% to 80% of which occur a single time. Roughly 8% of the sample is taken by the ten largest. The material sequenced was peripheral blood. All receptors derive from a man aged 60-69 years with acute or convalescent COVID-19.

The chain joins TRBV3-1 (or the pseudogene TRBV3-2) to TRBJ2-5; TRBD2 agrees at 8 bases. Germline-derived CDR1 and CDR2 are LGHDT and YNNKEL (reference sequence). The CDR3 is made up of 16 amino acids. Losses at the gene ends were 3 bases for V and 7 bases for J; bases not matched to a gene: 13. DNA for the CDR3: TGTGCCAGCAGCCACCCACGCGGGGGGCTATACCGGACCCAGTACTTC. It yields the protein CASSHPRGGLYRTQYF.

This clone was seen a single time. The chain employs TRBV5-4 and TRBJ1-3; a possible D gene is TRBD1 (6 bases). The V and J ends lost 0 bases and 3 bases respectively, with 13 bases between them. Germline values: CDR1 SGHNT, CDR2 YYREEE (reference sequence). The CDR3 consists of 16 residues. Here the CDR3 reads CASSLEGGRSGNTIYF. For the CDR3, the DNA is TGTGCCAGCAGCTTGGAGGGGGGGCGAAGTGGAAACACCATATATTTT.

The chain links TRBV5-4 to TRBJ1-2; TRBD1 is a possible D gene (6 bases). Germline CDR1 SGHNT, CDR2 YYREEE (reference sequence). Trimming pared 3 bases from V and 4 bases from J, leaving 16 bases between. CDR3 size: 15 residues. The CDR3 DNA reads as TGTGCCAGCAGCTCCTCCTTACAGGGAAGCTATGGCTACACCTTC. Translation: CASSSSLQGSYGYTF.

This chain joins TRBV18 and TRBJ2-1, with 9 bases aligning to TRBD1. The germline V gene has CDR1 KGHSH and CDR2 LQKENI. This CDR3 is built from 16 residues. Trimming removed 3 bases from V and 2 bases from J; junction bases left unmatched: 5. The CDR3 coding sequence is TGTGCCAGCTCACCTAGAACAGGGGGCCCCTACAATGAGCAGTTCTTC. Translation: CASSPRTGGPYNEQFF.

This clone has more than one count but fewer than ten. This chain links TRBV6-1 with TRBJ1-2; the D is unclear. The V gene lost 2 bases and the J gene lost 6 bases, with 7 bases spanning the gap. Per the germline V gene, CDR1 is MNHNS and CDR2 is SASEGT. CDR3 length equals 12 residues. CDR3 sequence (DNA): TGTGCCAGCAGTGAAAATGCGGATGGCTACACCTTC. This encodes CASSENADGYTF.

This chain links TRBV12-3 or TRBV12-4 with TRBJ2-3, with 7 bases fitting TRBD1. There are 11 residues in the CDR3. J lost 6 bases, V lost 6 bases, and 0 bases had no gene match. DNA of the CDR3: TGTGCCAGCAGGACAGGGGATACGCAGTATTTT. As protein: CASRTGDTQYF.

The chain carries TRBV6-1 and TRBJ1-5; 7 bases line up with TRBD1. The CDR3 covers 15 residues. V shed 1 base and J 6 bases; nucleotides not matched to a gene: 6. Per germline, CDR1 MNHNS and CDR2 SASEGT. CDR3 amino acids: CASSEGDRVAQPQHF. The CDR3 coding sequence is TGTGCCAGCAGTGAAGGAGACAGGGTGGCTCAGCCCCAGCATTTT.

V and J are TRBV19 and TRBJ2-2; D unresolved. CDR1 and CDR2 from the germline V gene are LNHDA and SQIVND (reference sequence). V dropped 3 bases and J dropped 2 bases, with 10 bases sitting between them. The CDR3 runs 15 residues. Here the CDR3 DNA reads TGTGCCAGTAGTATTGGGCAGGCCAACACCGGGGAGCTGTTTTTT. Amino acids: CASSIGQANTGELFF.

A few counts support this clone. The V and J genes are TRBV29-1 and TRBJ2-3, with TRBD1 identical over 9 bases. After removal of 6 bases from V and 0 bases from J, the junction contained 13 bases not matched to a gene. Germline V lookup: CDR1 SQVTM, CDR2 ANQGSEA. This CDR3 has 17 amino acids. CDR3 region: CSVATGTGSRSTDTQYF. In DNA form, the CDR3 reads TGCAGCGTGGCTACCGGGACAGGGTCCAGAAGCACAGATACGCAGTATTTT.

This rearrangement joins TRBV5-1 to TRBJ2-3; 11 bases agree with TRBD2. Germline CDR1 reads SGHRS; CDR2 reads YFSETQ. CDR3 length: 14 residues. The junction had 4 bases not matched to a gene; V was cut back by 4 bases and J by 6 bases. CDR3 in DNA: TGCGCCAGCAGCCTGACTAGCGGGGTTGATACGCAGTATTTT. Translating it yields CASSLTSGVDTQYF.

Worth noting for this clone: Other DNA sequences in the same sample also yield this CDR3. This sequence joins TRBV27 and TRBJ1-5; 9 bases are a match to TRBD1. V was pared by 5 bases and J by 2 bases, with 4 bases of the junction left unmatched. The CDR3 runs 15 residues. CDR1 MNHEY and CDR2 SMNVEV come from the germline V gene (reference sequence). The CDR3: CASSPGTGRNQPQHF. As DNA, the CDR3 is TGTGCCAGCAGTCCCGGGACAGGGCGCAATCAGCCCCAGCATTTT.

This clone showed up just a few times. The chain joins TRBV12-3 or TRBV12-4 to TRBJ2-1; D gene unclear. The CDR3 runs 12 residues. V shed 1 base and J shed 7 bases, with 5 bases lying between them. CDR3 sequence: CASSLGPNEQFF. The DNA for the CDR3 is TGTGCCAGCAGTTTAGGGCCGAATGAGCAGTTCTTC.

This clone has only a few counts. The rearrangement uses TRBV30 and TRBJ1-5; no firm D call. The CDR3 runs 13 residues. Trimming shortened V by 1 base and J by 5 bases, and 9 bases separated the two germline ends. Germline loops: CDR1 GTSNPN, CDR2 SVGIG (reference sequence). The CDR3 region has the DNA TGTGCCTGGAGTGGCGTCGGGTATCAGCCCCAGCATTTT. Translation gives CAWSGVGYQPQHF. Full variable domain (remainder filled in from reference TRBV30 and TRBJ1-5): SQTIHQWPATLVQPVGSPLSLECTVEGTSNPNLYWYRQAAGRGLQLLFYSVGIGQISSEVPQNLSASRPQDRQFILSSKKLLLSDSGFYLCAWSGVGYQPQHFGDGTRLSIL.

With regard to this clone: The same CDR3 also results from other DNA sequences found in this sample. The rearrangement joins TRBV9 to TRBJ1-1; D might be TRBD1 (6 bases). The CDR3 runs 13 residues. Trimming shortened V by 4 bases and J by 4 bases, and 11 bases separated the two germline ends. From germline, CDR1 is SGDLS and CDR2 YYNGEE. The CDR3 nucleotides are TGTGCCAGCAGCTTAGGGGGGGGCACTGAAGCTTTCTTT. Protein: CASSLGGGTEAFF.

This clone was found once. The J gene is TRBJ2-1, the V gene TRBV11-2, with 7 positions matching TRBD1. The V segment lost 4 bases and the J segment 9 bases; nucleotides outside the gene matches: 9. Per the germline V gene, CDR1 is SGHAT and CDR2 is FQNNGV. The CDR3 is made up of 14 amino acids. The CDR3 DNA reads as TGTGCCAGCAGCTCGCACTTACAGGGGAGTGAGCAGTTCTTC. This translates into CASSSHLQGSEQFF.

The chain couples TRBV6-5 to TRBJ1-2; TRBD1 agrees at 8 bases. This CDR3 has 13 residues. Trimming removed 10 bases from V and 6 bases from J; junction bases left unmatched: 10. From germline, CDR1 is MNHEY and CDR2 SVGAGI. The CDR3: CATTGDRWDGYTF. CDR3 DNA sequence: TGTGCCACCACCGGGGACAGGTGGGATGGCTACACCTTC.

The chain employs TRBV6-2 or TRBV6-3 and TRBJ2-1, with 7 bases fitting TRBD1. CDR3 size: 15 residues. Losses at the gene ends were 3 bases for V and 2 bases for J; bases not matched to a gene: 4. Germline V gene data show CDR1 as MNHEY and CDR2 as SVGEGT. The CDR3 DNA is TGTGCCAGCAGTTATGCAGGGGGTACCTACAATGAGCAGTTCTTC. Its translation: CASSYAGGTYNEQFF.

CDR3 protein: CAWSVGSLAYF. CDR3 sequence (DNA): TGTGCCTGGAGTGTAGGGAGCCTGGCGTACTTC. This chain joins TRBV30 and TRBJ2-7, with D perhaps matching TRBD2 (5 bases). Per germline, CDR1 GTSNPN and CDR2 SVGIG (reference sequence). CDR3 length: 11 residues. Trimming removed 0 bases from V and 12 bases from J, with 12 bases in between.

The chain couples TRBV7-2 to TRBJ2-5, with D perhaps TRBD2 (5 bases). The germline V and J ends were trimmed by 3 bases and 1 base, with 12 bases remaining between them. Germline lookup yields CDR1 SGHTA and CDR2 FQGNSA. The CDR3 covers 15 residues. The CDR3 DNA reads as TGTGCCAGCAGCTTGGGCGGCGGGCTCCAAGAGACCCAGTACTTC. Translation: CASSLGGGLQETQYF.

This rearrangement joins TRBV7-2 to TRBJ2-7, with D tentatively TRBD1 (5 bases). The CDR3 runs to 15 residues. Germline lookup yields CDR1 SGHTA and CDR2 FQGNSA. V shed 5 bases and J shed 6 bases, with 20 bases lying between them. The CDR3 coding sequence is TGTGCCAGCAGCCCAGACCCCAGGGTAAACACCGAGCAGTACTTC. Translation: CASSPDPRVNTEQYF.

The chain uses TRBV7-3 and TRBJ1-1; TRBD1 is a possible D gene (6 bases). The CDR3 runs to 13 residues. Germline assignment: CDR1 SGHTA and CDR2 FQGTGA. V shed 5 bases and J shed 4 bases, with 11 bases lying between them. The CDR3 nucleotides are TGTGCCAGCAGCGAGAGGGGGATCACTGAAGCTTTCTTT. It encodes CASSERGITEAFF.

The chain joins TRBV7-8 to TRBJ1-3; D ambiguous. This CDR3 has 14 residues. With 4 bases removed from V and 4 bases from J, the gap between germline ends came to 11 bases. The germline CDR1 and CDR2 sequences are SGHVS and FQNEAQ. CDR3 sequence reads: CASSSGFLGNTIYF. CDR3 nucleotide sequence: TGTGCCAGCAGCTCCGGGTTTCTGGGAAACACCATATATTTT.

The V and J genes are TRBV4-1 and TRBJ1-6; D not certain. This CDR3 has 13 amino acids. The germline gives CDR1 MGHRA, CDR2 YSYEKL. V was cut by 0 bases and J by 8 bases, with 5 bases left in between. CDR3 DNA: TGCGCCAGCAGCCAAGATTCTTATTCACCCCTCCACTTT. It yields the protein CASSQDSYSPLHF.

The V and J genes are TRBV5-1 and TRBJ2-2, with D unclear. V was cut by 4 bases and J by 1 base, with 14 bases left in between. Germline CDR1 reads SGHRS; CDR2 reads YFSETQ. The CDR3 length is 16 residues. The CDR3 spells CASSLKAPRNTGELFF. The CDR3 DNA sequence: TGCGCCAGCAGCCTTAAAGCCCCGAGGAACACCGGGGAGCTGTTTTTT.

The J gene is TRBJ2-1, the V gene TRBV19; D possibly corresponds to TRBD2 (6 bases). CDR1 LNHDA and CDR2 SQIVND come from the germline V gene (reference sequence). The V end was cut by 3 bases, the J end by 8 bases, with 8 bases between. The length of the CDR3 is 12 residues. CDR3 bases: TGTGCCAGTAGTATCTGGGGGGATGAGCAGTTCTTC. Protein product: CASSIWGDEQFF.

The genes are TRBV9 and TRBJ2-3, with D maybe TRBD1 (5 bases). This CDR3 contains 12 residues. The germline V gene encodes CDR1 SGDLS and CDR2 YYNGEE. V was shortened by 3 bases and J by 6 bases, with 8 bases between the two germline ends. The CDR3 here is CASSGRVDTQYF. Here the CDR3 DNA reads TGTGCCAGCAGCGGCAGGGTGGATACGCAGTATTTT.

This chain uses TRBV27 with TRBJ2-5; TRBD1 matches at 9 bases. CDR1 is MNHEY and CDR2 is SMNVEV in the germline V gene (reference sequence). The length of the CDR3 is 17 residues. Trimming removed 5 bases from V and 2 bases from J; junction bases left unmatched: 12. Here the CDR3 DNA reads TGTGCCAGCAGTAATACCTGGACAGGGGTCACACAAGAGACCCAGTACTTC. Translating it yields CASSNTWTGVTQETQYF.

The chain uses TRBV11-2 and TRBJ2-5; TRBD2 aligns across 11 bases. The germline gives CDR1 SGHAT, CDR2 FQNNGV. After removal of 5 bases from V and 1 base from J, the junction contained 6 bases not matched to a gene. The CDR3 spans 16 residues. The CDR3 nucleotides are TGTGCCAGCAGCCTGAGACTAGCGGGGATCCAAGAGACCCAGTACTTC. It yields the protein CASSLRLAGIQETQYF.

This chain links TRBV5-6 with TRBJ2-7, with D tentatively TRBD1 (6 bases). This CDR3 spans 12 amino acids. The V gene's germline CDR1 is SGHDT and CDR2 YYEEEE. V dropped 6 bases and J dropped 4 bases, with 11 bases sitting between them. In DNA, the CDR3 is TGTGCCAGCAACTTACAGGGTTACGAGCAGTACTTC. It is translated as CASNLQGYEQYF.

The chain combines TRBV19 with TRBJ1-5, with D hard to call. Germline values: CDR1 LNHDA, CDR2 SQIVND (reference sequence). This CDR3 has 17 residues. Trimming cost V 11 bases and J 3 bases, with 26 bases left between them. The CDR3 region is CASESLSSTDYNQPQHF. The CDR3 DNA is TGTGCCTCCGAATCTTTGAGTTCCACGGACTACAATCAGCCCCAGCATTTT.

The CDR3 sequence is CASSSEGLINEKLFF. CDR3 nucleotides: TGCGCCAGCAGCAGTGAGGGACTGATTAATGAAAAACTGTTTTTT. This rearrangement joins TRBV5-1 to TRBJ1-4; D is perhaps TRBD1 (5 bases). CDR1 is SGHRS, CDR2 YFSETQ, per germline. Trimming removed 4 bases from V and 4 bases from J, with 14 bases in between. The CDR3 sequence is 15 residues long.